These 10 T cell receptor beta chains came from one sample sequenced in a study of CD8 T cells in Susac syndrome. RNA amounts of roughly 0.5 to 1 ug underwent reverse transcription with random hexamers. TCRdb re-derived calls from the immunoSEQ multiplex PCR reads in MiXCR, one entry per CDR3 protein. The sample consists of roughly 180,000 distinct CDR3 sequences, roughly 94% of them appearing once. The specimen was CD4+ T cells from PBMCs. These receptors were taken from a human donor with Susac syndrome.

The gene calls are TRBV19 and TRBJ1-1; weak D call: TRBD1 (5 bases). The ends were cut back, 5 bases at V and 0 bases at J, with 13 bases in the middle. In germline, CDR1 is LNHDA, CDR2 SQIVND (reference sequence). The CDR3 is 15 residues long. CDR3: CASSAMTVMNTEAFF. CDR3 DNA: TGTGCCAGTAGTGCCATGACAGTGATGAACACTGAAGCTTTCTTT. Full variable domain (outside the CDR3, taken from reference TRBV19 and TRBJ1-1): DGGITQSPKYLFRKEGQNVTLSCEQNLNHDAMYWYRQDPGQGLRLIYYSQIVNDFQKGDIAEGYSVSREKKESFPLTVTSAQKNPTAFYLCASSAMTVMNTEAFFGQGTRLTVV.

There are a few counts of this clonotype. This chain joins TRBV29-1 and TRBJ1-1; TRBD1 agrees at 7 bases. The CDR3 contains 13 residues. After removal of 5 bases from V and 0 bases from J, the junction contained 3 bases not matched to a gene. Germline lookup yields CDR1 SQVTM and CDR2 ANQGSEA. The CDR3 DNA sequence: TGCAGCGTTCGGACAGGATTGAACACTGAAGCTTTCTTT. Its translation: CSVRTGLNTEAFF.

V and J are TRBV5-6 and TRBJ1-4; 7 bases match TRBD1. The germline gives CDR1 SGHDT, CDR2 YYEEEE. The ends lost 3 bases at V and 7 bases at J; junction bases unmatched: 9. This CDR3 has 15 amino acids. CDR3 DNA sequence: TGTGCCAGCAGCTCGCTGACAGGGCGGAGTGAAAAACTGTTTTTT. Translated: CASSSLTGRSEKLFF.

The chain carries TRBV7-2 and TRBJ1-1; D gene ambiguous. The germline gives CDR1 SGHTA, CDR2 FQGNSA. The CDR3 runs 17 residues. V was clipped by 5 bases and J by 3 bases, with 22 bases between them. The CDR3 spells CASSIFSGPQRDTEAFF. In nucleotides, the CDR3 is TGTGCCAGCAGCATTTTTTCCGGACCCCAAAGAGACACTGAAGCTTTCTTT. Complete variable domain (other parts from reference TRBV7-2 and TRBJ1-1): GAGVSQSPSNKVTEKGKDVELRCDPISGHTALYWYRQSLGQGLEFLIYFQGNSAPDKSGLPSDRFSAERTGGSVSTLTIQRTQQEDSAVYLCASSIFSGPQRDTEAFFGQGTRLTVV.

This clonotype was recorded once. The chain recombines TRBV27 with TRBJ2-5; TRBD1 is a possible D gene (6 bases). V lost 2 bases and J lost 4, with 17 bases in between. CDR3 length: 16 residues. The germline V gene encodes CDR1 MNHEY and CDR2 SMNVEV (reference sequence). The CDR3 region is CASSLLPGQGRETQYF. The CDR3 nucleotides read TGTGCCAGCAGTTTACTCCCCGGCCAGGGGCGAGAGACCCAGTACTTC.

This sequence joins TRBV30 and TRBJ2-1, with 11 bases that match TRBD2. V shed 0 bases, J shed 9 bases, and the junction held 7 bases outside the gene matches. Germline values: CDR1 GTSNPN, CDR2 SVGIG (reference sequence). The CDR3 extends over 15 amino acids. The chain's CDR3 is CAWSVLAGVYGEQFF. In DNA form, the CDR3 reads TGTGCCTGGAGTGTACTAGCGGGAGTTTACGGTGAGCAGTTCTTC.

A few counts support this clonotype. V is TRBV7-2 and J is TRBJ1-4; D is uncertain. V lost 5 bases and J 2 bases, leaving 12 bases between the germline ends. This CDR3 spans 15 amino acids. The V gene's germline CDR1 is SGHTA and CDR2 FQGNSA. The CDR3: CASSQTGPTNEKLFF. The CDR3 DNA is TGTGCCAGCAGCCAGACGGGTCCGACTAATGAAAAACTGTTTTTT.

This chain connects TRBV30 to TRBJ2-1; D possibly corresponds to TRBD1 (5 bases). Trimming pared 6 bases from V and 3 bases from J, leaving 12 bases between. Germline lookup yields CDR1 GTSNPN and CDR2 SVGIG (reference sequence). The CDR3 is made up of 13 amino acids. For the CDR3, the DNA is TGTGCCTGCTACGGGCAGGGCTACAATGAGCAGTTCTTC. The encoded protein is CACYGQGYNEQFF.

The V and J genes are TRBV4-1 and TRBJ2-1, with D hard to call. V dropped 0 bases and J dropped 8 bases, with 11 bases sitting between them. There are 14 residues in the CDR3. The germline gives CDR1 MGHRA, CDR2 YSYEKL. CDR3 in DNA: TGCGCCAGCAGCCAAGATAGGGTCCTACATGAGCAGTTCTTC. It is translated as CASSQDRVLHEQFF.

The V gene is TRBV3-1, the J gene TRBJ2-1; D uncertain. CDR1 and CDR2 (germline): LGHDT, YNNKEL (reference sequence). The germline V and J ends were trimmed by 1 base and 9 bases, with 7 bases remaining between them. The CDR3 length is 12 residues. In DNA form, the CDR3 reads TGTGCCAGCAGCCAAGGGGCTGGTGAGCAGTTCTTC. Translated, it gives CASSQGAGEQFF.